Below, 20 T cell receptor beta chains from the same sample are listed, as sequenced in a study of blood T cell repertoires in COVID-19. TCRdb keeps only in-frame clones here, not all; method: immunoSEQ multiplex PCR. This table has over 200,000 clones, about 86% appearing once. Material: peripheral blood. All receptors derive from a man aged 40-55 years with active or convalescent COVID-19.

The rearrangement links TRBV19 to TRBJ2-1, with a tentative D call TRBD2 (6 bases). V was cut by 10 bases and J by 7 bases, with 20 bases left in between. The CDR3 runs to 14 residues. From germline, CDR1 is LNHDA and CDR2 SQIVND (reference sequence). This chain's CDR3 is CATRSPGVLNEQFF. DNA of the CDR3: TGTGCCACGAGATCCCCGGGAGTGTTAAATGAGCAGTTCTTC.

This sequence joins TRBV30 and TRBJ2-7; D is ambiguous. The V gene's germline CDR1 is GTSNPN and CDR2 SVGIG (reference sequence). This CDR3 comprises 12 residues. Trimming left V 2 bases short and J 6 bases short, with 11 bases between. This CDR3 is CAWSLVPSEQYF. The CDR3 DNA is TGTGCCTGGAGTTTAGTCCCCTCCGAGCAGTACTTC.

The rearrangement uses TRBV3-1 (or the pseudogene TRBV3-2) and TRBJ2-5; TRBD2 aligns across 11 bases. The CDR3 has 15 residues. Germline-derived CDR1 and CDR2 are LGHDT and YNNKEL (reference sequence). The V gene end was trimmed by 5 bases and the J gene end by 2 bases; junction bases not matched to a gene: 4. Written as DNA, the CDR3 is TGTGCCAGCAGCGAGGGACTAGCGGTGCAAGAGACCCAGTACTTC. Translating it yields CASSEGLAVQETQYF.

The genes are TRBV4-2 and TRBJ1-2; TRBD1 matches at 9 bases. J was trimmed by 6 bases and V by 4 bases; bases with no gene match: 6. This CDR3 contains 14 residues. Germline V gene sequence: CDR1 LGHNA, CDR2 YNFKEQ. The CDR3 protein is CASSPDRGRDGYTF. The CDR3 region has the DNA TGTGCCAGCAGCCCGGACAGGGGCCGTGATGGCTACACCTTC.

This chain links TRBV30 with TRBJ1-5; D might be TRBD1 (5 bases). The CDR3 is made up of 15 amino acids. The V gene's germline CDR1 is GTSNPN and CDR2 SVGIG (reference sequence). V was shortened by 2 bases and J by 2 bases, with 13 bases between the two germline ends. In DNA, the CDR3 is TGTGCCTGGAGTTCCGGGGGAGGTGGCAATCAGCCCCAGCATTTT. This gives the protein CAWSSGGGGNQPQHF. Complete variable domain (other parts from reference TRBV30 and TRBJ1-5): SQTIHQWPATLVQPVGSPLSLECTVEGTSNPNLYWYRQAAGRGLQLLFYSVGIGQISSEVPQNLSASRPQDRQFILSSKKLLLSDSGFYLCAWSSGGGGNQPQHFGDGTRLSIL.

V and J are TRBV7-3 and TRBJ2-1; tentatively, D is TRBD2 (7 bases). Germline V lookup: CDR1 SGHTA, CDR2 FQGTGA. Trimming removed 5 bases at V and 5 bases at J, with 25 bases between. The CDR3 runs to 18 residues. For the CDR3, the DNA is TGTGCCAGCAGCCACCGGGGGGCTAGCTCTTCGACGGACAATGAGCAGTTCTTC. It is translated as CASSHRGASSSTDNEQFF.

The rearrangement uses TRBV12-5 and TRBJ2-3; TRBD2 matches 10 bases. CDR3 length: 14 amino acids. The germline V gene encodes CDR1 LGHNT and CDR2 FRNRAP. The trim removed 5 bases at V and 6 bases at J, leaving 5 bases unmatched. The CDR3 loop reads CASGVAGGSDTQYF. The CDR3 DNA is TGTGCTAGTGGTGTAGCGGGAGGATCCGATACGCAGTATTTT.

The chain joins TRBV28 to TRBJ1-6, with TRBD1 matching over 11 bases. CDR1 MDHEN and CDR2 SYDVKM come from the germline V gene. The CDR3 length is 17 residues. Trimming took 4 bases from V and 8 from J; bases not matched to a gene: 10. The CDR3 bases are TGTGCCAGCAGTTCCGGCGCCCGGGACAGGGGGGATTCACCCCTCCACTTT. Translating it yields CASSSGARDRGDSPLHF.

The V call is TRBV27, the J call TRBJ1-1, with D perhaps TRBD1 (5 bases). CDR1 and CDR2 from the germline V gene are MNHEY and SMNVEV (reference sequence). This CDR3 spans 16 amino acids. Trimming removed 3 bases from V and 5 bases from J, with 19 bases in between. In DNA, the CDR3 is TGTGCCAGCAGTTTGTACAGGAATCTCCTAGGAACTGAAGCTTTCTTT. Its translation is CASSLYRNLLGTEAFF.

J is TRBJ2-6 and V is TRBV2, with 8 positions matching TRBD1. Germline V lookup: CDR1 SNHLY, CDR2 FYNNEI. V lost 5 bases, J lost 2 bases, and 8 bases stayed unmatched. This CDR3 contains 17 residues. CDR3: CASSSGTGFTGANVLTF. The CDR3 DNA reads TGTGCCAGCAGTTCCGGGACAGGATTCACTGGGGCCAACGTCCTGACTTTC.

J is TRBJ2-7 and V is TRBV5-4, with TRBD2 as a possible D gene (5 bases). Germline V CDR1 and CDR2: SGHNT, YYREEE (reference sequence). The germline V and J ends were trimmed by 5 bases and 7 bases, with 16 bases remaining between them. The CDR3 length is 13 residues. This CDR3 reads CASSRGGDREQYF. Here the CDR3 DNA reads TGTGCCAGCAGTCGCGGAGGCGATAGGGAGCAGTACTTC.

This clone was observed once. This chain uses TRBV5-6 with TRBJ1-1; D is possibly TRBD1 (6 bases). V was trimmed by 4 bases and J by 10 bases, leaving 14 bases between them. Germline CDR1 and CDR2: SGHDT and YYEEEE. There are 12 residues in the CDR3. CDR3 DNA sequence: TGTGCCAGCAGCCCGCTGGGAGGGGGAGCTTTCTTT. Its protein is CASSPLGGGAFF.

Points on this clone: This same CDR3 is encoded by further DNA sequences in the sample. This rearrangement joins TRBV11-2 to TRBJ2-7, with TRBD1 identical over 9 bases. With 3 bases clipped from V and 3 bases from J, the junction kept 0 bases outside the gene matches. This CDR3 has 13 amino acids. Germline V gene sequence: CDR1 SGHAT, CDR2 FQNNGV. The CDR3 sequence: CASSLDRGYEQYF. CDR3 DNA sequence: TGTGCCAGCAGCTTGGACAGGGGCTACGAGCAGTACTTC.

The CDR3 coding sequence is TGTGCCAGCCGCCGCGGGGCGAGCAATCAGCCCCAGCATTTT. This codes for CASRRGASNQPQHF. The chain links TRBV27 to TRBJ1-5, with a tentative D call TRBD1 (5 bases). The germline V and J ends were trimmed by 8 bases and 1 base, with 12 bases remaining between them. The germline V gene encodes CDR1 MNHEY and CDR2 SMNVEV (reference sequence). This CDR3 contains 14 residues.

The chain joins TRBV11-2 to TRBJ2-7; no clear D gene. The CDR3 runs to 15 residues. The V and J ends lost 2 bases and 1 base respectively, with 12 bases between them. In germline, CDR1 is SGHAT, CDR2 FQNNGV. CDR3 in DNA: TGTGCCAGCAGCTTAAACCCCACATTTTCCTACGAGCAGTACTTC. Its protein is CASSLNPTFSYEQYF.

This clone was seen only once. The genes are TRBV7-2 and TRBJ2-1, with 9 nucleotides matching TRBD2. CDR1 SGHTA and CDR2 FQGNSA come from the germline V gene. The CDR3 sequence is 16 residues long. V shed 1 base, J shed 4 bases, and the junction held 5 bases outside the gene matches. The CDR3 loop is CASSLGSGRRYNEQFF. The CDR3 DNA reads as TGTGCCAGCAGCTTAGGGAGCGGGAGGAGGTACAATGAGCAGTTCTTC.

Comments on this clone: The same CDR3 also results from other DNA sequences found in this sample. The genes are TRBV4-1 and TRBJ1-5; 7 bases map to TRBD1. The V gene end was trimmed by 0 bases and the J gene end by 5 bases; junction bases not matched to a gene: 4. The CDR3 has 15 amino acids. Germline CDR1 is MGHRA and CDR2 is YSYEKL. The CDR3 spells CASSQEVTGDQPQHF. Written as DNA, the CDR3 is TGCGCCAGCAGCCAAGAGGTAACAGGGGATCAGCCCCAGCATTTT.

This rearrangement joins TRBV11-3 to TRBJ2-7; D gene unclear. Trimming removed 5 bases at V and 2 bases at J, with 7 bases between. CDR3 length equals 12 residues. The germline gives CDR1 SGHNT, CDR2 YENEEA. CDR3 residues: CASSQRAYEQYF. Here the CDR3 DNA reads TGTGCCAGCAGCCAACGGGCCTACGAGCAGTACTTC.

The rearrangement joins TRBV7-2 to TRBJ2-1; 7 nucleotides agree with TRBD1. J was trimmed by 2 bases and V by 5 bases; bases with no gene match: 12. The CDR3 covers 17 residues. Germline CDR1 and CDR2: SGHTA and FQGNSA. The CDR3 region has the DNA TGTGCCAGCAGCCCTCCCTACGGGACAGAGGCCTACAATGAGCAGTTCTTC. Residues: CASSPPYGTEAYNEQFF.

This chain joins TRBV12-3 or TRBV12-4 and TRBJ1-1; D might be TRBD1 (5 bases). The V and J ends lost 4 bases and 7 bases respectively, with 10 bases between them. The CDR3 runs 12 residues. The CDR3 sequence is CASSWFQGEAFF. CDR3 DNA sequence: TGTGCCAGCAGTTGGTTTCAGGGTGAAGCTTTCTTT.